This entry lists 7 T cell receptor beta chains sequenced from one sample in a study of OX40 agonist ivuxolimab in advanced cancers. The method behind the library was the immunoSEQ multiplex PCR assay. Held by TCRdb, this immuneACCESS table contains in-frame sequences only and omits some clones. Under half of the omission traces to an unresolved V gene where checked; the cause of the rest is unknown. A total of approximately 76,000 clones appear in this sample, 70% to 90% of them only once. Under 0.75% of the sample is held by the ten biggest clonotypes. Specimen: CD4+ or CD8+ T cells sorted from blood, collected in a trial of the OX40 agonist ivuxolimab. The receptors come from an adult with an advanced solid tumor such as melanoma, head and neck, liver or kidney cancer.

This clone was picked up one time. The chain uses TRBV7-9 and TRBJ2-4; D remains ambiguous. CDR1 is SEHNR and CDR2 is FQNEAQ in the germline V gene (reference sequence). CDR3 length: 14 residues. The V and J ends lost 5 bases and 0 bases respectively, with 8 bases between them. The CDR3 DNA reads as TGTGCCAGCAGCCCTACTCTAGCCAAAAACATTCAGTACTTC. Translated: CASSPTLAKNIQYF.

This clone was counted only a few times. V gene TRBV7-2 combines with J gene TRBJ1-6, with 8 positions matching TRBD1. CDR1 is SGHTA, CDR2 FQGNSA, per germline. CDR3 length equals 15 residues. J was trimmed by 5 bases and V by 5 bases; bases with no gene match: 5. The CDR3 DNA is TGTGCCAGCAGCGACAGGGGTAACGATAATTCACCCCTCCACTTT. This gives the protein CASSDRGNDNSPLHF. Looking up the rest from reference TRBV7-2 and TRBJ1-6 gives the full variable domain: GAGVSQSPSNKVTEKGKDVELRCDPISGHTALYWYRQSLGQGLEFLIYFQGNSAPDKSGLPSDRFSAERTGGSVSTLTIQRTQQEDSAVYLCASSDRGNDNSPLHFGNGTRLTVT.

The rearrangement links TRBV7-2 to TRBJ2-7; 14 nucleotides agree with TRBD2. The CDR3 is 19 amino acids. J gave up 7 bases and V 3 bases, and 17 bases lay outside the gene matches. The germline V gene encodes CDR1 SGHTA and CDR2 FQGNSA. The CDR3 region is CASSFPGGTSGGATGEQYF. The CDR3 DNA is TGTGCCAGCAGCTTCCCCGGGGGGACTAGCGGGGGAGCCACGGGGGAGCAGTACTTC.

V is TRBV10-3 and J is TRBJ2-1, with D perhaps matching TRBD1 or TRBD2 (5 bases each). Germline lookup yields CDR1 ENHRY and CDR2 SYGVKD. CDR3 length: 12 amino acids. Trimming removed 11 bases at V and 5 bases at J, with 13 bases between. CDR3 bases: TGTGCCGTCGCGACGGGACACAATGAGCAGTTCTTC. It yields the protein CAVATGHNEQFF.

The chain is built from TRBV10-2 and TRBJ2-5; D is uncertain. V shed 4 bases and J shed 2 bases, with 5 bases lying between them. The germline gives CDR1 WSHSY, CDR2 SAAADI. The CDR3 extends over 12 amino acids. CDR3 DNA: TGCGCCAGCAGTGTCGGGCAAGAGACCCAGTACTTC. Translated, it gives CASSVGQETQYF.

V and J are TRBV5-1 and TRBJ1-1; no clear D gene. The CDR3 extends over 15 amino acids. CDR1 and CDR2 (germline): SGHRS, YFSETQ. The ends were cut back, 0 bases at V and 4 bases at J, with 13 bases in the middle. In DNA, the CDR3 is TGCGCCAGCAGCTTGGTCCCGGCCAAGAGCACTGAAGCTTTCTTT. It yields the protein CASSLVPAKSTEAFF.

Here the CDR3 reads CASRRQGAVTYEQYF. The CDR3 DNA follows: TGTGCCAGCAGGAGACAGGGGGCGGTAACCTACGAGCAGTACTTC. V gene TRBV6-1 combines with J gene TRBJ2-7; 10 bases match TRBD1. CDR1 and CDR2 from the germline V gene are MNHNS and SASEGT. This CDR3 comprises 15 residues. V trimming: 6 bases; J trimming: 2 bases; junction bases outside the gene matches: 7.